This T cell receptor beta chain was sequenced during a study of post-analysis software for immune sequencing data. Study details: Patients had relapsing-remitting, secondary progressive or progressive-relapsing multiple sclerosis; some lacked subtype. General study results and limits: Significantly lower normalized Chao1 diversity was seen in multiple sclerosis patients than in controls.

About this clonotype itself: Its antigen is not known.

Prepared libraries of TCR beta cDNA carried unique molecular identifiers. Input of 1 to 10 million T cells yielded a few hundred thousand cDNA molecules. TCRdb called the PCR reads again in MiXCR, with one record for every CDR3 protein. The sample gives a few hundred thousand distinct CDR3 sequences, 30% to 40% of which show up once; 6% is in the top ten. Material: blood. This sequence was found in a girl aged 2-17 years with multiple sclerosis.

CDR3 DNA: TGTGCCAGCACCGAATCGGGGGGAGGAGGCACTGAAGCTTTCTTT. Translation gives CASTESGGGGTEAFF. The rearrangement uses TRBV7-3 and TRBJ1-1; D is possibly TRBD1 (5 bases). The CDR3 is 15 residues long. Germline V lookup: CDR1 SGHTA, CDR2 FQGTGA. Deletions cut 7 bases from V and 4 bases from J, with 19 bases between. The full variable domain, rest sourced from reference TRBV7-3 and TRBJ1-1, is GAGVSQTPSNKVTEKGKYVELRCDPISGHTALYWYRQSLGQGPEFLIYFQGTGAADDSGLPNDRFFAVRPEGSVSTLKIQRTERGDSAVYLCASTESGGGGTEAFFGQGTRLTVV.